This is a list of T cell receptor beta chains from one sample in a study of T cell changes during pregnancy in multiple sclerosis. Only in-frame clones appear in the TCRdb table, and some are missing; sequencing was by immunoSEQ multiplex PCR. Found here are 40,000 or so clones, 90% of them singletons; the top ten hold 5% to 5.5%. Sequenced material: peripheral blood, taken in the third trimester of pregnancy. These receptors all come from a female donor in good health, enrolled as a control in a pregnancy study. Both conserved end residues are part of each CDR3. The D gene is left open where the match is weak.

CATSRDWGGEETQYF,TRBJ2-5,TRBD2,TRBV15
CASSFGQKNIQYF,TRBJ2-4,.,TRBV5-1
CASSIMKGLGTGELFF,TRBJ2-2,TRBD2,TRBV19
CASSLLAASTDTQYF,TRBJ2-3,TRBD2,TRBV27
CASSPRQGGTNEQFF,TRBJ2-1,TRBD1,TRBV18
CASSIVAGQGSEQYF,TRBJ2-7,TRBD1,TRBV19
CASSLEGTAYEQYF,TRBJ2-7,TRBD1,TRBV5-1
CASSVEGGGPNGELFF,TRBJ2-2,.,TRBV9
CASSPTGTSGGSSYEQYF,TRBJ2-7,TRBD2,TRBV19
CASSPVTGVGAFF,TRBJ1-1,.,TRBV18
CAWSDLPRDRVPFNQPQHF,TRBJ1-5,TRBD1,TRBV30
CASSLGDRNQEKLFF,TRBJ1-4,.,TRBV7-2
CASSLGAGGPYEQYF,TRBJ2-7,TRBD2,TRBV7-2
CASRKPRDRGSDQPQHF,TRBJ1-5,TRBD1,TRBV11-3
CASSAGTGGLNSPLHF,TRBJ1-6,TRBD1,TRBV13
CASSHLGTRDYEQYF,TRBJ2-7,TRBD2,TRBV10-1
CASSLDLAGAQEQFF,TRBJ2-1,TRBD2,TRBV5-4
CASSNRDSTYEQYF,TRBJ2-7,TRBD1,TRBV7-9
CASSIITGDIGQPQHF,TRBJ1-5,TRBD1,TRBV19
CASSEVGGQGHGYTF,TRBJ1-2,TRBD1,TRBV6-1
CASSKTGSPGELFF,TRBJ2-2,TRBD1,TRBV6-4
CASSPRGGNSYEQYF,TRBJ2-7,TRBD2,TRBV9
CAISRNQGAQGWNQPQHF,TRBJ1-5,TRBD1,TRBV10-3
CASTGTSFSEQFF,TRBJ2-1,TRBD2,TRBV6-1
CASSESIIEQYF,TRBJ2-7,.,TRBV10-2
CASSTLQGRMNTEAFF,TRBJ1-1,.,TRBV28
CAISGPGLRNEQYF,TRBJ2-7,.,TRBV10-3
CASRKTGGNEKLFF,TRBJ1-4,TRBD1,TRBV28
CAWRGLGAYEQYF,.,.,TRBV30
CAWALTGGTEAFF,TRBJ1-1,TRBD1,TRBV30
CASSQTSSYNSPLHF,TRBJ1-6,.,TRBV14
CASSAGTGGTEAFF,TRBJ1-1,TRBD1,TRBV27
CASSLRGEKLFF,TRBJ1-4,.,TRBV5-5
CASIGGASSYNEQFF,TRBJ2-1,.,TRBV6-5
CASRAREGHGAFF,TRBJ1-1,.,TRBV5-1
CASSYSPRETQYF,TRBJ2-5,.,TRBV6-5
CASSLFRGNTEAFF,TRBJ1-1,.,TRBV11-2
CSVGAVASYEQYF,TRBJ2-7,.,TRBV29-1
CATSRRGGGGEQYF,TRBJ2-7,.,TRBV15
CASSIGVYSNQPQHF,TRBJ1-5,.,TRBV19